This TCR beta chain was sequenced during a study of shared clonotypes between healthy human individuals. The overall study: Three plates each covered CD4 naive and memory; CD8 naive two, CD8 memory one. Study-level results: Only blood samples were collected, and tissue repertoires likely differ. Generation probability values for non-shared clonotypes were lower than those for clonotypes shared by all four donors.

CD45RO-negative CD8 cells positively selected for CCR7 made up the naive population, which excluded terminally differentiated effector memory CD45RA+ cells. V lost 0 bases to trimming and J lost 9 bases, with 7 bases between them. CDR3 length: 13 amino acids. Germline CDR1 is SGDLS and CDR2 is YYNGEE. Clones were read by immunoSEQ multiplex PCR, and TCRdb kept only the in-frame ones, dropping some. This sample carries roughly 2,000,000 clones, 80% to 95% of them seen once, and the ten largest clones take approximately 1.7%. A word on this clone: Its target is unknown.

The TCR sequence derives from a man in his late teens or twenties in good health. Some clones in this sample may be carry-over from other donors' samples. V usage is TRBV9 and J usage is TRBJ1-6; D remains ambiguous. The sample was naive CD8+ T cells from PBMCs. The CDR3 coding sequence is TGTGCCAGCAGCGTAGATTGGGGTTCACCCCTCCACTTT. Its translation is CASSVDWGSPLHF.